This T cell receptor beta chain is drawn from a study of technical replicates of blood from a few donors. Clones were sequenced by immunoSEQ multiplex PCR, and TCRdb holds only the in-frame ones, with some missing. The table has 85,000 to 100,000 clones, almost 96% seen once. This CDR3 spans 12 amino acids. Germline V lookup: CDR1 SGHTA, CDR2 FQGNSA. Trimming shortened V by 1 base and J by 8 bases, and 5 bases separated the two germline ends. Sequencing was carried out using T cells isolated from PBMCs. This clonotype was obtained from a human donor in good health. This rearrangement joins TRBV7-2 to TRBJ1-4; D is unclear. The CDR3 DNA follows: TGTGCCAGCAGCTTAGGAGGCGAAAAACTGTTTTTT. Translating gives CASSLGGEKLFF. The full variable domain, its missing parts supplied by reference TRBV7-2 and TRBJ1-4, is GAGVSQSPSNKVTEKGKDVELRCDPISGHTALYWYRQSLGQGLEFLIYFQGNSAPDKSGLPSDRFSAERTGGSVSTLTIQRTQQEDSAVYLCASSLGGEKLFFGSGTQLSVL.